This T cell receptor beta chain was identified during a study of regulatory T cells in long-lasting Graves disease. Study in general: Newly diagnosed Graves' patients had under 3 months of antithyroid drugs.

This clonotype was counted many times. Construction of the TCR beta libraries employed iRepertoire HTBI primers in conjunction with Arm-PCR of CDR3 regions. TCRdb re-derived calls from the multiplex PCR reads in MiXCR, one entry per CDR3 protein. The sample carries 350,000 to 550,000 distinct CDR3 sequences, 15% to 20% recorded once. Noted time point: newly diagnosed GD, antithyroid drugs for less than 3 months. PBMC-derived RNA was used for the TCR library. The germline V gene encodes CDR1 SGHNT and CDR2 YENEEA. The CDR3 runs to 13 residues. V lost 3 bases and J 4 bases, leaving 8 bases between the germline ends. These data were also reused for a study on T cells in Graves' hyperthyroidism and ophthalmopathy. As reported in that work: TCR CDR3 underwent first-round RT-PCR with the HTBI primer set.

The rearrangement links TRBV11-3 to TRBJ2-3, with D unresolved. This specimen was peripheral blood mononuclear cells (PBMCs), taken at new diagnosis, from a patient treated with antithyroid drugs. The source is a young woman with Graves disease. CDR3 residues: CASSFTPADTQYF. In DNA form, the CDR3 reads TGTGCCAGCAGCTTTACCCCTGCAGATACGCAGTATTTT.